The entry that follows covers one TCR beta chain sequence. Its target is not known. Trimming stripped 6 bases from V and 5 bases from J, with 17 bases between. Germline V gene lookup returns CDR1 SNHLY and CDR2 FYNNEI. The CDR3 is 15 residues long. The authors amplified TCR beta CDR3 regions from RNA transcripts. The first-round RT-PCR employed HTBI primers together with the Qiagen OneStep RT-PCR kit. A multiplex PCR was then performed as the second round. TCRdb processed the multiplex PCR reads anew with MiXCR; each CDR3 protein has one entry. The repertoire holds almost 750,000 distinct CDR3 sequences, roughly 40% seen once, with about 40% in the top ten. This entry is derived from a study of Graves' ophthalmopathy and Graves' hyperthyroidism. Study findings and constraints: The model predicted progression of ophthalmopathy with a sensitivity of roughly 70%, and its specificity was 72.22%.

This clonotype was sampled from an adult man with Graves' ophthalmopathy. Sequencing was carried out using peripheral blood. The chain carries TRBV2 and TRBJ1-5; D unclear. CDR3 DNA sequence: TGTGCCAGCAGCCAAGACCTGGGTTTCTATCAGCCCCAGCATTTT. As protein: CASSQDLGFYQPQHF.